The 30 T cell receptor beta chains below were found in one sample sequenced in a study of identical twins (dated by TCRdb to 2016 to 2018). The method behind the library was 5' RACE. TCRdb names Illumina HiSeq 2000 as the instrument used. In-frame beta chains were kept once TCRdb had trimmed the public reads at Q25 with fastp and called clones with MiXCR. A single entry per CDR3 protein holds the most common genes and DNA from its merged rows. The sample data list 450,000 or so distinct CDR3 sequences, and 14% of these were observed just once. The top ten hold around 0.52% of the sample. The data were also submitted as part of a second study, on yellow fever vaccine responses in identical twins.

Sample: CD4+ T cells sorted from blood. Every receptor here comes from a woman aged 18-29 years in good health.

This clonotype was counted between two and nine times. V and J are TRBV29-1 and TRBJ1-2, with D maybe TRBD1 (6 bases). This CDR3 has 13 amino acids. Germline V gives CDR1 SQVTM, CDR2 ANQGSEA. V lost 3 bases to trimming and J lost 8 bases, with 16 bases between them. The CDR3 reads CSVEDGGARGYTF. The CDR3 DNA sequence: TGCAGCGTTGAGGATGGGGGGGCGCGGGGCTACACCTTC.

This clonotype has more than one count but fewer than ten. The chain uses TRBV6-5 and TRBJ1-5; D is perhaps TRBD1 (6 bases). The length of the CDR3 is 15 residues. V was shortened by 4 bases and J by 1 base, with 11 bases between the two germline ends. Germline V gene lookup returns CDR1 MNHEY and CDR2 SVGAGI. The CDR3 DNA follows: TGTGCCAGCAGTTTCCTAGGACAGAGCAATCAGCCCCAGCATTTT. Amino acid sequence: CASSFLGQSNQPQHF.

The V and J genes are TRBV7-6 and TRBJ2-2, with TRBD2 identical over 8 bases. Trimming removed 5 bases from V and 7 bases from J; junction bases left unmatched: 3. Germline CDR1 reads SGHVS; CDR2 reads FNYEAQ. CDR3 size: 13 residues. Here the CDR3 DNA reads TGTGCCAGCAGCCCGGGGGGGGACGGGGAGCTGTTTTTT. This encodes CASSPGGDGELFF.

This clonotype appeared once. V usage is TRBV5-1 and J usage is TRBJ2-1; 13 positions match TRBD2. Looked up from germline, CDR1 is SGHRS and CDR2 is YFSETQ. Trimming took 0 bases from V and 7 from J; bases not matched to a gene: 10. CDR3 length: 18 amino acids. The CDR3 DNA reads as TGCGCCAGCAGCTTGGTGGGGCTAGGGACTAGCGGGATGAATGAGCAGTTCTTC. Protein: CASSLVGLGTSGMNEQFF.

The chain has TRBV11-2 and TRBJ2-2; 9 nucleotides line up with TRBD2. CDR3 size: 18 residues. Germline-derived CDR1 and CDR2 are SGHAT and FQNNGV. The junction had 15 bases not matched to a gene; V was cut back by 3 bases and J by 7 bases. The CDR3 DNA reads TGTGCCAGCAGCTTTAAAACGGGGGTAGCGGGAGTGAACGGGGAGCTGTTTTTT. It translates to CASSFKTGVAGVNGELFF.

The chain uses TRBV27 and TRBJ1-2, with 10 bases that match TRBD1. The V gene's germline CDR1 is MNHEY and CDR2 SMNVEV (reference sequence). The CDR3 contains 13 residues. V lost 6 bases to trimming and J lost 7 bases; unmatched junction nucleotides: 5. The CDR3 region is CASSLDRGLGYTF. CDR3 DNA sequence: TGTGCCAGCAGCCTTGACAGGGGGCTTGGCTACACCTTC.

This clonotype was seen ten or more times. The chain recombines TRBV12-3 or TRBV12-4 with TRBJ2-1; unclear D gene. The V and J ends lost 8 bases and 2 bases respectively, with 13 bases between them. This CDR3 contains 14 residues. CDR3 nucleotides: TGTGCCAGCCGAACGTCGATTACCTACAATGAGCAGTTCTTC. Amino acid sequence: CASRTSITYNEQFF.

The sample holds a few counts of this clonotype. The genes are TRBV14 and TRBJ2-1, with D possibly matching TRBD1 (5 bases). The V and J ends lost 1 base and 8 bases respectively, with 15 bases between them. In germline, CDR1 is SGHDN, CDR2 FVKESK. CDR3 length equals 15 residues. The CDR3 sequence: CASSQGAGKVDEQFF. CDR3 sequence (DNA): TGTGCCAGCAGCCAAGGGGCAGGGAAGGTGGATGAGCAGTTCTTC.

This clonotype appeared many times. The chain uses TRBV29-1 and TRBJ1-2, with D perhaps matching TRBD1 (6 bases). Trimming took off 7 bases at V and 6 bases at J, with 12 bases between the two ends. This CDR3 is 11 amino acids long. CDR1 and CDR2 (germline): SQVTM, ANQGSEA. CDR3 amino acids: CSAKQGHGYTF. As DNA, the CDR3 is TGCAGCGCTAAACAGGGTCATGGCTACACCTTC. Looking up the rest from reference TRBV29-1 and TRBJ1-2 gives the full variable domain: SAVISQKPSRDICQRGTSLTIQCQVDSQVTMMFWYRQQPGQSLTLIATANQGSEATYESGFVIDKFPISRPNLTFSTLTVSNMSPEDSSIYLCSAKQGHGYTFGSGTRLTVV.

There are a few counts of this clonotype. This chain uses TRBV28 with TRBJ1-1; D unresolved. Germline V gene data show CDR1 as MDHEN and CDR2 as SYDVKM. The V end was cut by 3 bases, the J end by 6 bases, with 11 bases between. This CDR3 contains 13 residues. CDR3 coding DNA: TGTGCCAGCAGTTTGCTCCTGCCCCCTGAAGCTTTCTTT. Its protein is CASSLLLPPEAFF.

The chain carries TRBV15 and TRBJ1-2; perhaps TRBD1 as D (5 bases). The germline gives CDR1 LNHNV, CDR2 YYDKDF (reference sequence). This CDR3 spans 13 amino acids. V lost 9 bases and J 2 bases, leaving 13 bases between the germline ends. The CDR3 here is CATEGAGNYGYTF. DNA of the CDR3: TGTGCCACGGAGGGAGCAGGGAACTATGGCTACACCTTC.

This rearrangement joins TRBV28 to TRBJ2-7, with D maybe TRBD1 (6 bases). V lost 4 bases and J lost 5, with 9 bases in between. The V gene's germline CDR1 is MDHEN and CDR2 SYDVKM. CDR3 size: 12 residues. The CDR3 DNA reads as TGTGCCAGCAGTTCCCCAGGGGACGAGCAGTACTTC. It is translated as CASSSPGDEQYF.

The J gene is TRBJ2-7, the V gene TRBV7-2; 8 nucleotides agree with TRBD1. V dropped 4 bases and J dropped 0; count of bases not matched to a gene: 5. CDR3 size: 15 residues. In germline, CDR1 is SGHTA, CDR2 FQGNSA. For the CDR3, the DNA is TGTGCCAGCAGCTCCCCGACAGGGGCCTCCTACGAGCAGTACTTC. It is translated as CASSSPTGASYEQYF.

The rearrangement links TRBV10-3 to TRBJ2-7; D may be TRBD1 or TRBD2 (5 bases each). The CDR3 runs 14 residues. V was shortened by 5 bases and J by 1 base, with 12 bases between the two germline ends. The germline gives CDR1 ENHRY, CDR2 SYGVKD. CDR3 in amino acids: CAISLGRGSYEQYF. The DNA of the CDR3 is TGTGCCATCAGTTTGGGGCGCGGGTCCTACGAGCAGTACTTC.

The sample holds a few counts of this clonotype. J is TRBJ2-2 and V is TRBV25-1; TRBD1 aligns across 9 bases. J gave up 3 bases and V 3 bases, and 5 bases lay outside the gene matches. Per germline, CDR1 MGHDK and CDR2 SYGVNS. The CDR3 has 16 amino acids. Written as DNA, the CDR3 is TGTGCCAGCAGTGACTCCCGACAGGGGGACACCGGGGAGCTGTTTTTT. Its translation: CASSDSRQGDTGELFF.

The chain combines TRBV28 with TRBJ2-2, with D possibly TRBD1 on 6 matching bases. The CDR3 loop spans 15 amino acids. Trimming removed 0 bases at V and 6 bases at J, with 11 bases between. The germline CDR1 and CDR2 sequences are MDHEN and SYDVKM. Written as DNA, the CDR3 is TGTGCCAGCAGTTTATGGGACAGTGGTCCCGGGGAGCTGTTTTTT. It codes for CASSLWDSGPGELFF.

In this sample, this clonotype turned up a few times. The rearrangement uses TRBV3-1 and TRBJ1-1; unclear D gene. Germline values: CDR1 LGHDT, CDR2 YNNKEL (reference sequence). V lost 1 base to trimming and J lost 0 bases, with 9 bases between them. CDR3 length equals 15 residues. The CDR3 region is CASSQAVGVNTEAFF. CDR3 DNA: TGTGCCAGCAGCCAAGCGGTAGGTGTGAACACTGAAGCTTTCTTT.

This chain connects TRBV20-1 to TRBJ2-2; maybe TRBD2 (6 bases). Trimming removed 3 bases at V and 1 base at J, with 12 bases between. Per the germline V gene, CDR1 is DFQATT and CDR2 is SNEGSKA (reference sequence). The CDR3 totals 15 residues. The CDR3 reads CSARGRGGNTGELFF. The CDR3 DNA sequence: TGCAGTGCTAGGGGGCGGGGAGGGAACACCGGGGAGCTGTTTTTT.

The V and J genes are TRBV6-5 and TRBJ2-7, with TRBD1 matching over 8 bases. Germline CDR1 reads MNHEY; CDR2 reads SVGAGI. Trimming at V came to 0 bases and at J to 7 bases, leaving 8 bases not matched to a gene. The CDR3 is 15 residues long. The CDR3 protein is CASSYSPDRAGEQYF. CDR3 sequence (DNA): TGTGCCAGCAGTTACTCCCCGGACAGGGCAGGGGAGCAGTACTTC.

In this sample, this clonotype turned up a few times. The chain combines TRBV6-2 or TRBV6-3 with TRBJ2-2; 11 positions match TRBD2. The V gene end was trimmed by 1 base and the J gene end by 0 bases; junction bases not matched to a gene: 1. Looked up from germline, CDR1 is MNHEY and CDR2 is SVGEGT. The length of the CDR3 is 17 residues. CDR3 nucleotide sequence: TGTGCCAGCAGTTACTTTAGCGGGAGGGCGAACACCGGGGAGCTGTTTTTT. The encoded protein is CASSYFSGRANTGELFF.

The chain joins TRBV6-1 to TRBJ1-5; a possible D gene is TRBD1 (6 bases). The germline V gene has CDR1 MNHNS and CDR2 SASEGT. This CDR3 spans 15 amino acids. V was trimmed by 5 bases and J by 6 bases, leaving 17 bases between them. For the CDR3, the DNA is TGTGCCAGCAGTACGACAGGTCTGGGGAGTCAGCCCCAGCATTTT. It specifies CASSTTGLGSQPQHF.

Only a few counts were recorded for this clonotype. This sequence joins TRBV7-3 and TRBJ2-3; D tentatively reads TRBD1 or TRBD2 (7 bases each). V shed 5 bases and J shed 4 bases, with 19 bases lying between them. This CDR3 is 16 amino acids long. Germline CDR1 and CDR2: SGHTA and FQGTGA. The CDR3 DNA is TGTGCCAGCAGCCCTGAACAGGGAGGGGGCCCAGATACGCAGTATTTT. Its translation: CASSPEQGGGPDTQYF.

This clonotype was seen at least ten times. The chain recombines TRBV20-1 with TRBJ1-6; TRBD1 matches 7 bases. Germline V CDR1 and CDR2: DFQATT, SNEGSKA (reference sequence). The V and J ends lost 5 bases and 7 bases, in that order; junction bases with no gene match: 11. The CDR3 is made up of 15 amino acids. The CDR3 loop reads CSAPSRQGENSPLHF. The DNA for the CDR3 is TGCAGTGCTCCCTCGAGACAGGGCGAAAATTCACCCCTCCACTTT.

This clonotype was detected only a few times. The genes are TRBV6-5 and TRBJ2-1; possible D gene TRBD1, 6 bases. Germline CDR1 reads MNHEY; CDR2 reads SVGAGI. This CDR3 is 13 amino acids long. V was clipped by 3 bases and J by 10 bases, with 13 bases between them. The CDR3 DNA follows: TGTGCCAGCAGTTATAACAGGGTCGGCGAGCAGTTCTTC. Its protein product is CASSYNRVGEQFF.

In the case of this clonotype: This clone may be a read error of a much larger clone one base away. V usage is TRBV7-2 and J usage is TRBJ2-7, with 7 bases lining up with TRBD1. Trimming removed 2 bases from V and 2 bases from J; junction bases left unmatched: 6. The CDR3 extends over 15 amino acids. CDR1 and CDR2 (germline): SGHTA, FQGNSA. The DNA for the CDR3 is TGTGCCAGCAGCTTACACCCGGGACAGACCTACGAGCAGTACTTC. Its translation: CASSLHPGQTYEQYF.

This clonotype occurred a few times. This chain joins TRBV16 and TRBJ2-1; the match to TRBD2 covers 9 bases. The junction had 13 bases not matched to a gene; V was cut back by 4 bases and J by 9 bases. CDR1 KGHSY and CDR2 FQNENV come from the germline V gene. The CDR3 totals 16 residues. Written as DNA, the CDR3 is TGTGCCAGCAGCCCCGCTGGCCTAGCGGGATCCGGTGAGCAGTTCTTC. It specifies CASSPAGLAGSGEQFF.

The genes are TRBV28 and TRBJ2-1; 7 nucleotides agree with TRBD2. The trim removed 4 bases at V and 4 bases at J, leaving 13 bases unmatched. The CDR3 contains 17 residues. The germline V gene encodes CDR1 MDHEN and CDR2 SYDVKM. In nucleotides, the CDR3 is TGTGCCAGCAGTTCCTCATTTCGGGGGGTAAATTACAATGAGCAGTTCTTC. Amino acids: CASSSSFRGVNYNEQFF.

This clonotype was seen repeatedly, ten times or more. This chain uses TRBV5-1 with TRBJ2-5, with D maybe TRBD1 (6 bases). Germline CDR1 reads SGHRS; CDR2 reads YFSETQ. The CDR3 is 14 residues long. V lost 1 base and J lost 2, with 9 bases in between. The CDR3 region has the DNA TGCGCCAGCAGCTTGTTCAGGGGACAAGAGACCCAGTACTTC. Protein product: CASSLFRGQETQYF.

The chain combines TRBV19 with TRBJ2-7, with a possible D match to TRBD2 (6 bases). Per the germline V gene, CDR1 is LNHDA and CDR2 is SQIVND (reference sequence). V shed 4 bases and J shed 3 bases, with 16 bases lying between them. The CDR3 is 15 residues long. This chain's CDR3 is CASSTPGLLNYEQYF. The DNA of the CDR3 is TGTGCCAGTAGTACACCGGGACTGCTAAACTACGAGCAGTACTTC.

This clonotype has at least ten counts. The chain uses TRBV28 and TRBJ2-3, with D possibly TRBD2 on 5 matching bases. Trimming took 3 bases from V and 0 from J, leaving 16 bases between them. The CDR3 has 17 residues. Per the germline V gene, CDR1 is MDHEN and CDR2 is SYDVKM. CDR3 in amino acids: CASSFPGLASSTDTQYF. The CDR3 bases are TGTGCCAGCAGTTTCCCGGGCCTAGCCTCGAGCACAGATACGCAGTATTTT.